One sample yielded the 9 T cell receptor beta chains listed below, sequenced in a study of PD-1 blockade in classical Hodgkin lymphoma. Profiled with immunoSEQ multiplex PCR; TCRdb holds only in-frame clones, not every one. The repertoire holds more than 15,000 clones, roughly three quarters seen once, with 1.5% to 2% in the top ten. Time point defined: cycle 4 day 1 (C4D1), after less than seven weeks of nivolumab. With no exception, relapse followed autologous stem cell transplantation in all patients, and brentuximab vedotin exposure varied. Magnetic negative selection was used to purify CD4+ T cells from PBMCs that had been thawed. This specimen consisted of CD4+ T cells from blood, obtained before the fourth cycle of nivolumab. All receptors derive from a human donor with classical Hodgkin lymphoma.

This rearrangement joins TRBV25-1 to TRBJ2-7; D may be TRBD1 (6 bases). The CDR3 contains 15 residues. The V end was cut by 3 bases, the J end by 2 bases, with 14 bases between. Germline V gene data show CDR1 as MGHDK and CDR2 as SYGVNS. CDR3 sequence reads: CASSDPIRGAYEQYF. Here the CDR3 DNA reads TGTGCCAGCAGTGACCCGATCAGGGGAGCCTACGAGCAGTACTTC.

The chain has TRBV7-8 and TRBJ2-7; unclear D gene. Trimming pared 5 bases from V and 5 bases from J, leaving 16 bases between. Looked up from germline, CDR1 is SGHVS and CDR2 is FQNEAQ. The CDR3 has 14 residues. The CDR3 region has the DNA TGTGCCAGCAGCCACCGGACCACAAGGGACGAGCAGTACTTC. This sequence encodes CASSHRTTRDEQYF. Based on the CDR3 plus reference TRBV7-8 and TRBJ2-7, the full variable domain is GAGVSQSPRYKVAKRGQDVALRCDPISGHVSLFWYQQALGQGPEFLTYFQNEAQLDKSGLPSDRFFAERPEGSVSTLKIQRTQQEDSAVYLCASSHRTTRDEQYFGPGTRLTVT.

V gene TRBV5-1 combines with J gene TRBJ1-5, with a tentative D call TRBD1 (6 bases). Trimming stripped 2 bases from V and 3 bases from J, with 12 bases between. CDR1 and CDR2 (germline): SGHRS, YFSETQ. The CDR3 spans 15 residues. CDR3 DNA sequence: TGCGCCAGCAGCTTAAACACAGGGATCAATCAGCCCCAGCATTTT. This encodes CASSLNTGINQPQHF.

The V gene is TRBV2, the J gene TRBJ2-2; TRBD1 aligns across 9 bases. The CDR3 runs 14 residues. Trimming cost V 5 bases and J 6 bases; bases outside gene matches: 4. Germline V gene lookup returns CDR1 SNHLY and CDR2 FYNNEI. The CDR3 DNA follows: TGTGCCAGCAGTTGGGACAGGGATGCCGGGGAGCTGTTTTTT. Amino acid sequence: CASSWDRDAGELFF. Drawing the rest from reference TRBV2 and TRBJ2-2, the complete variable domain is EPEVTQTPSHQVTQMGQEVILRCVPISNHLYFYWYRQILGQKVEFLVSFYNNEISEKSEIFDDQFSVERPDGSNFTLKIRSTKLEDSAMYFCASSWDRDAGELFFGEGSRLTVL.

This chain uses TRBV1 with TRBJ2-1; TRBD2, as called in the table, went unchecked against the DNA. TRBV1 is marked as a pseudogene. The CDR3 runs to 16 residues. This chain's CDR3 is CTSSHAKRERGNEQFF. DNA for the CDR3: TGCACCAGCAGCCATGCGAAGCGGGAGCGGGGCAATGAGCAGTTCTTC.

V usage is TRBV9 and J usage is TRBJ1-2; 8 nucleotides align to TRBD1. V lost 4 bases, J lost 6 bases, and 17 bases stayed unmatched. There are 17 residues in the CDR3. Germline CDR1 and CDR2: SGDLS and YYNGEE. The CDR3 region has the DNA TGTGCCAGCAGCCTCACGACAGGGGCATTGAGGGCGGATGGCTACACCTTC. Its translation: CASSLTTGALRADGYTF.

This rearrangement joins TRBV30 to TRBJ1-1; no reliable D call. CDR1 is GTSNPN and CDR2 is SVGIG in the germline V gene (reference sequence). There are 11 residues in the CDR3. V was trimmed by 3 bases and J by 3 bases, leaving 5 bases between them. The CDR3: CAWSIYTEAFF. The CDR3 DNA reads TGTGCCTGGAGCATATACACTGAAGCTTTCTTT.

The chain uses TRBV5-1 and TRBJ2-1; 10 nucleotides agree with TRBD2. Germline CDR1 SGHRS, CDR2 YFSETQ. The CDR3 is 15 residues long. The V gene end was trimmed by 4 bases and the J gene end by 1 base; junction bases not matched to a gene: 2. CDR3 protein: CASSQREGSYNEQFF. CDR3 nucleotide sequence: TGCGCCAGCAGCCAGCGGGAGGGGTCCTACAATGAGCAGTTCTTC.

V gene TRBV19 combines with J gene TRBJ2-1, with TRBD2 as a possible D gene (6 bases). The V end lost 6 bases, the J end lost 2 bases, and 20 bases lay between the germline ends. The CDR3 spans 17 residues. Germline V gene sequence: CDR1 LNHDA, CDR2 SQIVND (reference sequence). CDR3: CASSLGYPGGPYNEQFF. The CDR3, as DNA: TGTGCCAGTAGCTTAGGCTACCCCGGGGGTCCCTACAATGAGCAGTTCTTC.